This is a list of T cell receptor beta chains from one sample in a study of blood T cell repertoires in COVID-19. TCRdb's table, derived via immunoSEQ multiplex PCR, lists solely in-frame clones and lacks some. The sample includes under 200,000 clones, 86% of them seen just once. Sequencing was done on a sample of peripheral blood. Receptors originate from a woman older than 75 in a cohort sampled during active or convalescent COVID-19. CDR3s include the opening cysteine and the closing phenylalanine or tryptophan. Each record gives: V gene, D gene, clone size, J gene, CDR3 DNA, CDR3 protein. The D gene is left open where the match is weak. Rows may omit the clone size; those that give it use once, few, many or a size class.

v_call: TRBV3-1/TRBV3-2; d_call: TRBD2; clone_size: NA; j_call: TRBJ2-1; cdr3_nt: TGTGCCAGCAGCCATCGGATTGGACTAGCGGGAGTGATCGCCTACAATGAGCAGTTCTTC; cdr3_aa: CASSHRIGLAGVIAYNEQFF
v_call: TRBV2; d_call: NA; clone_size: NA; j_call: TRBJ1-6; cdr3_nt: TGTGCCAGCAGTGAGCGTGACAGGAGTAATTCACCCCTCCACTTT; cdr3_aa: CASSERDRSNSPLHF
v_call: TRBV27; d_call: TRBD1; clone_size: NA; j_call: TRBJ2-7; cdr3_nt: TGTGCCAGCAGCTACCGTAGGACAGGGGGGAACGAGCAGTACTTC; cdr3_aa: CASSYRRTGGNEQYF
v_call: TRBV20-1; d_call: NA; clone_size: NA; j_call: TRBJ1-2; cdr3_nt: TGCAGTGCTAGTCCCGATGAGAGTCACGGCTACACCTTC; cdr3_aa: CSASPDESHGYTF
v_call: TRBV7-2; d_call: NA; clone_size: NA; j_call: TRBJ1-2; cdr3_nt: TGTGCCAGCAGCTATACGGGAAACTATGGCTACACCTTC; cdr3_aa: CASSYTGNYGYTF
v_call: TRBV27; d_call: NA; clone_size: NA; j_call: TRBJ2-6; cdr3_nt: TGTGCCAGCAGCCTTAGATCGACGGGCTCTGGGGCCAACGTCCTGACTTTC; cdr3_aa: CASSLRSTGSGANVLTF
v_call: TRBV19; d_call: NA; clone_size: NA; j_call: TRBJ2-1; cdr3_nt: TGTGCCAGTAGTGGGGCCGCGGCCCGCAATTCGGATGAGCAGTTCTTC; cdr3_aa: CASSGAAARNSDEQFF
v_call: TRBV28; d_call: TRBD1; clone_size: NA; j_call: TRBJ1-5; cdr3_nt: TGTGCCAGCAGTTTAGTGACAGGGTTGCAGCCCCAGCATTTT; cdr3_aa: CASSLVTGLQPQHF
v_call: TRBV19; d_call: TRBD2; clone_size: NA; j_call: TRBJ2-3; cdr3_nt: TGTGCCAGTAGGCGGACTAGCGAACGAGCCACAGATACGCAGTATTTT; cdr3_aa: CASRRTSERATDTQYF
v_call: TRBV4-3; d_call: NA; clone_size: NA; j_call: TRBJ1-6; cdr3_nt: TGCGCCAGCAGCCAAGTCGGCAGGGCTAATTCACCCCTCCACTTT; cdr3_aa: CASSQVGRANSPLHF
v_call: TRBV6-1; d_call: NA; clone_size: NA; j_call: TRBJ2-7; cdr3_nt: TGTGCCAGCAGTGAAGTTGGGGCGGGGTACGAGCAGTACTTC; cdr3_aa: CASSEVGAGYEQYF
v_call: TRBV5-1; d_call: NA; clone_size: few; j_call: TRBJ1-2; cdr3_nt: TGCGCCAGCAGCTTTTCCGGGACAACTAACTATGGCTACACCTTC; cdr3_aa: CASSFSGTTNYGYTF
v_call: TRBV19; d_call: NA; clone_size: NA; j_call: TRBJ2-3; cdr3_nt: TGTGCCAGTAGTACGGGATCAAGCACAGATACGCAGTATTTT; cdr3_aa: CASSTGSSTDTQYF
v_call: TRBV7-9; d_call: TRBD1; clone_size: NA; j_call: TRBJ2-5; cdr3_nt: TGTGCCAGCAGCTCCCGGGACAGTCAAGAGACCCAGTACTTC; cdr3_aa: CASSSRDSQETQYF
v_call: TRBV19; d_call: NA; clone_size: once; j_call: TRBJ2-2; cdr3_nt: TGTGCCAGCAGGACAGCCGGGGAGCTGTTTTTT; cdr3_aa: CASRTAGELFF
v_call: TRBV6-1; d_call: TRBD2; clone_size: NA; j_call: TRBJ2-3; cdr3_nt: TGTGCCAGCAGTGAATCGCGGGAGGTTCGGACAGATACGCAGTATTTT; cdr3_aa: CASSESREVRTDTQYF
v_call: TRBV5-6; d_call: TRBD1; clone_size: once; j_call: TRBJ1-6; cdr3_nt: TGTGCCAGCAGGGGTGCGGCGGGACAGGGATTTGGCTCACCCCTCCACTTT; cdr3_aa: CASRGAAGQGFGSPLHF
v_call: TRBV19; d_call: NA; clone_size: few; j_call: TRBJ2-2; cdr3_nt: TGTGCCACCCGTAACAGGGTGAACACCGGGGAGCTGTTTTTT; cdr3_aa: CATRNRVNTGELFF
v_call: TRBV5-1; d_call: NA; clone_size: NA; j_call: TRBJ1-2; cdr3_nt: TGCGCCAGCCGACTGGAACTCGGCTATGGCTACACCTTC; cdr3_aa: CASRLELGYGYTF
v_call: TRBV10-1; d_call: NA; clone_size: NA; j_call: TRBJ1-2; cdr3_nt: TGCGCCAGCAGCCCGAATACGGCGGGCTATGGCTACACCTTC; cdr3_aa: CASSPNTAGYGYTF
v_call: TRBV20-1; d_call: NA; clone_size: NA; j_call: TRBJ1-1; cdr3_nt: TGCAGTGCTAGTACGGGTGGCATCATGAACACTGAAGCTTTCTTT; cdr3_aa: CSASTGGIMNTEAFF
v_call: TRBV20-1; d_call: NA; clone_size: NA; j_call: TRBJ2-1; cdr3_nt: TGCAGTGCTAGTGGCGGGGCGGTCTACAATGAGCAGTTCTTC; cdr3_aa: CSASGGAVYNEQFF
v_call: TRBV2; d_call: NA; clone_size: NA; j_call: TRBJ1-2; cdr3_nt: TGTGCCAGCAGTCCCGGACAGAGGGGTGGCTACACCTTC; cdr3_aa: CASSPGQRGGYTF
v_call: TRBV11-2; d_call: TRBD2; clone_size: NA; j_call: TRBJ2-5; cdr3_nt: TGTGCCAGCAGTCTAGCGGGAGGCCAAACGACCCAGTACTTC; cdr3_aa: CASSLAGGQTTQYF
v_call: TRBV28; d_call: NA; clone_size: NA; j_call: TRBJ2-5; cdr3_nt: TGTGCCAGCAGTTTCAAAGGGGGTTGGCAAGAGACCCAGTACTTC; cdr3_aa: CASSFKGGWQETQYF
v_call: TRBV6-5; d_call: NA; clone_size: once; j_call: TRBJ1-5; cdr3_nt: TGTGCCAGCATCTCGACGGGTGATCAGCCCCAGCATTTT; cdr3_aa: CASISTGDQPQHF
v_call: TRBV27; d_call: NA; clone_size: NA; j_call: TRBJ2-3; cdr3_nt: TGTGCCAGCAGTCCCCTCCCAGGTACGCAGTATTTT; cdr3_aa: CASSPLPGTQYF
v_call: TRBV7-2; d_call: TRBD2; clone_size: NA; j_call: TRBJ2-5; cdr3_nt: TGTGCCAGCAGCTTGGGACTAGCGCGAATAGAAGAGACCCAGTACTTC; cdr3_aa: CASSLGLARIEETQYF
v_call: TRBV2; d_call: TRBD1; clone_size: NA; j_call: TRBJ1-2; cdr3_nt: TGTGCCAGCAGTCGGACAGGGGGCGACTCTGGCTACACCTTC; cdr3_aa: CASSRTGGDSGYTF
v_call: TRBV2; d_call: TRBD1; clone_size: NA; j_call: TRBJ1-5; cdr3_nt: TGTGCCAGCAGTGCTTCGGGACAGGGTGTCAATCAGCCCCAGCATTTT; cdr3_aa: CASSASGQGVNQPQHF
v_call: TRBV6-1; d_call: NA; clone_size: NA; j_call: TRBJ1-1; cdr3_nt: TGTGCCAGCAGTGAAGTGCTTGGGGGACTTGAAGCTTTCTTT; cdr3_aa: CASSEVLGGLEAFF
v_call: TRBV7-9; d_call: TRBD1; clone_size: NA; j_call: TRBJ1-2; cdr3_nt: TGTGCCAGCAGCCTCGGGACAGGGAATGGCTACACCTTC; cdr3_aa: CASSLGTGNGYTF
v_call: TRBV2; d_call: TRBD2; clone_size: NA; j_call: TRBJ2-1; cdr3_nt: TGTGCCAGCAGAGACCCTCTGGGAGCTAGCGGGAGGGAGAGTGAGTTCTTC; cdr3_aa: CASRDPLGASGRESEFF
v_call: TRBV6-4; d_call: NA; clone_size: NA; j_call: TRBJ1-5; cdr3_nt: TGTGCCAGCAGTGTACAGAGCAATCAGCCCCAGCATTTT; cdr3_aa: CASSVQSNQPQHF
v_call: TRBV7-9; d_call: TRBD1; clone_size: NA; j_call: TRBJ2-7; cdr3_nt: TGTGCCAGCAGCTATCGCACCGGGACAGGGGCTCACGAGCAGTACTTC; cdr3_aa: CASSYRTGTGAHEQYF
v_call: TRBV6-5; d_call: NA; clone_size: NA; j_call: TRBJ1-5; cdr3_nt: TGTGCCAGCAGTCCCTCGGGGGGCGGAGAGCCCCAGCATTTT; cdr3_aa: CASSPSGGGEPQHF
v_call: TRBV5-1; d_call: TRBD1; clone_size: NA; j_call: TRBJ1-1; cdr3_nt: TGCGCCAGCAGCTTGCAGGGGGCAACCGCTGAAGCTTTCTTT; cdr3_aa: CASSLQGATAEAFF
v_call: TRBV6-2/TRBV6-3; d_call: TRBD1; clone_size: NA; j_call: TRBJ1-6; cdr3_nt: TGTGCCAGCAGCCCTAATCCCGGACAGGAGATTAATTCACCCCTCCACTTT; cdr3_aa: CASSPNPGQEINSPLHF
v_call: TRBV5-1; d_call: NA; clone_size: NA; j_call: TRBJ1-1; cdr3_nt: TGCGCCAGCACCCTGTGGGGGGACGATGAAGCTTTCTTT; cdr3_aa: CASTLWGDDEAFF
v_call: TRBV27; d_call: TRBD1; clone_size: NA; j_call: TRBJ1-2; cdr3_nt: TGTGCCAGCAGTCCGCCGGACAGGGGGTACTATGGCTACACCTTC; cdr3_aa: CASSPPDRGYYGYTF
v_call: TRBV6-6; d_call: NA; clone_size: NA; j_call: TRBJ1-1; cdr3_nt: TGTGCCAGCAAATTTAGCCCCCAAGCTTTCTTT; cdr3_aa: CASKFSPQAFF
v_call: TRBV12-1; d_call: NA; clone_size: NA; j_call: TRBJ2-1; cdr3_nt: TGTGCCAGCAGCTCCTACCGGGACTTTCCCCAGGAGGGGCAGTTCTTC; cdr3_aa: CASSSYRDFPQEGQFF
v_call: TRBV19; d_call: TRBD1; clone_size: few; j_call: TRBJ1-5; cdr3_nt: TGTGCCAGTAGTCCCACAGGGGTTCAGCCCCAGCATTTT; cdr3_aa: CASSPTGVQPQHF
v_call: TRBV19; d_call: NA; clone_size: NA; j_call: TRBJ2-1; cdr3_nt: TGTGCCAGTAGTATCCCGGACTACTACAATGAGCAGTTCTTC; cdr3_aa: CASSIPDYYNEQFF
v_call: TRBV6-5; d_call: NA; clone_size: NA; j_call: TRBJ1-1; cdr3_nt: TGTGCCAGCATTCAACAGGCGAACACTGAAGCTTTCTTT; cdr3_aa: CASIQQANTEAFF
v_call: TRBV18; d_call: NA; clone_size: NA; j_call: TRBJ1-5; cdr3_nt: TGTGCCAGCTCACAGGACAGTTTATATCCCCAGCATTTT; cdr3_aa: CASSQDSLYPQHF
v_call: TRBV12-3/TRBV12-4; d_call: NA; clone_size: NA; j_call: TRBJ2-1; cdr3_nt: TGTGCCAGCAGTTTTCTTTCGGGGAATGAGCAGTTCTTC; cdr3_aa: CASSFLSGNEQFF
v_call: TRBV2; d_call: NA; clone_size: NA; j_call: TRBJ1-5; cdr3_nt: TGTGCCAGCAGTCAAGAACATAATCAGCCCCAGCATTTT; cdr3_aa: CASSQEHNQPQHF